The T cell receptor beta chain under discussion was sequenced for a study of T cell responses to AZD1222 COVID-19 vaccine. Study summary: Second doses were pooled across both intervals (about 4 or about 12 weeks). Study-level findings and limits: Dominant at 160-218 and 743-854, vaccine-associated CD4 TCRs also spanned spike. Clonal diversity was possibly underestimated, and the donors were mostly white British, with more females.

Comment on this clone: Its target is not known.

Measured with immunoSEQ multiplex PCR; TCRdb has only the in-frame clones, and not every one. The table records about 140,000 clones, over 85% of them present only once. CDR1 and CDR2 (germline): SGHVS, FQNEAQ. The CDR3 spans 15 residues. Trimming cost V 4 bases and J 7 bases, with 16 bases left between them. This TCR derives from an adult in good health. This chain uses TRBV7-8 with TRBJ1-4; TRBD1 is a possible D gene (6 bases). The material was peripheral blood, obtained on day 0 of AZD1222 vaccination. CDR3 bases: TGTGCCAGCAGCTCACGGCGGGGGGCCATTGAAAAACTGTTTTTT. Its translation is CASSSRRGAIEKLFF.